Following are 14 T cell receptor beta chains from one sample sequenced in a study of T cell repertoires in cytomegalovirus infection. MiXCR, run by TCRdb on the reads, gives a single entry per CDR3 protein. The sample lists hundreds of thousands of distinct CDR3 sequences, about a third occurring once. The sequencing sample was made of PBMCs. All receptors come from a human donor in good health (CMV status not recorded). Some clones in this sample may be carry-over from other donors' samples.

This clonotype was counted a few times. This chain links TRBV7-9 with TRBJ2-5; 7 bases agree with TRBD1. The CDR3 runs to 18 residues. The germline gives CDR1 SEHNR, CDR2 FQNEAQ (reference sequence). Unmatched junction bases numbered 18, after V lost 5 bases and J lost 3 bases. The CDR3 protein is CASSISRARDRGEETQYF. Written as DNA, the CDR3 is TGTGCCAGCAGCATATCACGGGCCCGGGACAGAGGGGAAGAGACCCAGTACTTC.

This clonotype was detected many times. The chain combines TRBV7-2 with TRBJ2-1, with D perhaps given as TRBD1 or TRBD2 (5 bases each). Germline lookup yields CDR1 SGHTA and CDR2 FQGNSA. V was trimmed by 1 base and J by 3 bases, leaving 25 bases between them. This CDR3 spans 20 amino acids. The CDR3 region is CASSLVLSDGAPFLYNEQFF. The CDR3 DNA reads as TGTGCCAGCAGCTTAGTCTTGAGCGACGGGGCTCCCTTCCTCTACAATGAGCAGTTCTTC. Full variable domain (remainder filled in from reference TRBV7-2 and TRBJ2-1): GAGVSQSPSNKVTEKGKDVELRCDPISGHTALYWYRQSLGQGLEFLIYFQGNSAPDKSGLPSDRFSAERTGGSVSTLTIQRTQQEDSAVYLCASSLVLSDGAPFLYNEQFFGPGTRLTVL.

Concerning this clonotype: A read error may explain this, as a much larger clone is one base away. This chain uses TRBV7-6 with TRBJ1-1; TRBD1 is a possible D gene (5 bases). The CDR3 contains 14 residues. Germline CDR1 is SGHVS and CDR2 is FNYEAQ. CDR3 DNA sequence: TGTGCCAGCAGCCAGACAGCGAAGAACACTGAAGATTTCTTT. Its translation: CASSQTAKNTEDFF.

This clonotype was counted a few times. V is TRBV30 and J is TRBJ1-1, with TRBD1 as a possible D gene (5 bases). Germline-derived CDR1 and CDR2 are GTSNPN and SVGIG (reference sequence). The CDR3 has 13 amino acids. The V end was cut by 2 bases, the J end by 1 base, with 8 bases between. The CDR3 spells CAWSLRGNTEAFF. The CDR3 region has the DNA TGTGCCTGGAGTTTAAGGGGGAACACTGAAGCTTTCTTT.

The genes are TRBV6-5 and TRBJ1-6; 11 positions agree with TRBD1. The CDR3 runs 15 residues. The germline V gene has CDR1 MNHEY and CDR2 SVGAGI. Trimming cost V 7 bases and J 9 bases; bases outside gene matches: 8. CDR3: CASTAGQGAFSPLHF. The CDR3 region has the DNA TGTGCCAGCACCGCCGGACAGGGGGCTTTTTCACCCCTCCACTTT.

This clonotype has a count of ten or more. V and J are TRBV30 and TRBJ2-5, with TRBD2 matching over 8 bases. CDR3 length: 14 residues. Germline loops: CDR1 GTSNPN, CDR2 SVGIG (reference sequence). Trimming cost V 1 base and J 4 bases; bases outside gene matches: 5. For the CDR3, the DNA is TGTGCCTGGAGTGCGACGGGAGGGTCAGAGACCCAGTACTTC. Translation gives CAWSATGGSETQYF.

The chain links TRBV28 to TRBJ2-1, with 9 bases matching TRBD1. Germline lookup yields CDR1 MDHEN and CDR2 SYDVKM. After removal of 4 bases from V and 9 bases from J, the junction contained 10 bases not matched to a gene. The CDR3 is 15 amino acids. CDR3 protein: CASSSPGQGYGEQFF. CDR3 DNA: TGTGCCAGCAGTTCCCCGGGACAGGGTTATGGTGAGCAGTTCTTC.

This clonotype has only a few counts. The rearrangement joins TRBV6-1 to TRBJ1-2, with 7 bases aligning to TRBD1. V was pared by 6 bases and J by 8 bases, with 6 bases of the junction left unmatched. This CDR3 contains 12 residues. Germline V gene sequence: CDR1 MNHNS, CDR2 SASEGT. This CDR3 is CASRDRSRGYTF. CDR3 nucleotide sequence: TGTGCCAGCAGGGACAGGTCTCGAGGCTACACCTTC.

This clonotype was observed at least ten times. CDR3 region: CASSSLAGGSTDTQYF. CDR3 coding DNA: TGTGCCAGCAGCTCTCTAGCGGGGGGGAGCACAGATACGCAGTATTTT. V is TRBV7-8 and J is TRBJ2-3, with TRBD2 matching over 12 bases. The CDR3 has 16 amino acids. V trimming: 4 bases; J trimming: 0 bases; junction bases outside the gene matches: 2. Germline lookup yields CDR1 SGHVS and CDR2 FQNEAQ.

This clonotype was detected ten times or more. This sequence joins TRBV12-3 or TRBV12-4 and TRBJ2-3; D might be TRBD2 (5 bases). This CDR3 spans 15 amino acids. Between the trimmed V and J ends, which lost 2 bases and 0 bases, there was a span of 9 bases. The CDR3 loop reads CASSLTAASTDTQYF. The CDR3 DNA reads as TGTGCCAGCAGTTTAACAGCGGCTAGCACAGATACGCAGTATTTT.

The gene calls are TRBV12-3 or TRBV12-4 and TRBJ1-5; 10 bases match TRBD1. The CDR3 covers 17 residues. The V and J ends lost 6 bases and 4 bases, in that order; junction bases with no gene match: 12. The CDR3 bases are TGTGCCAGCAGGTTACAGACAGGGGGCGCAGGTAATCAGCCCCAGCATTTT. Amino acids: CASRLQTGGAGNQPQHF.

The gene calls are TRBV2 and TRBJ2-1; 7 bases fit TRBD1. The CDR3 sequence is 14 residues long. CDR1 and CDR2 (germline): SNHLY, FYNNEI. Germline trimming cut 1 base from V and 10 bases from J; bases unmatched to any gene: 7. The CDR3: CASSEVQGYLEQFF. The CDR3 DNA follows: TGTGCCAGCAGTGAAGTACAGGGGTATCTCGAGCAGTTCTTC.

In its sample, this clonotype was seen a few times. In DNA, the CDR3 is TGTGCCAGCAGCGCGGACAGGGAAGAAGGTGAGCAGTTCTTC. It is translated as CASSADREEGEQFF. This rearrangement joins TRBV3-1 to TRBJ2-1; 8 bases map to TRBD1. With V trimmed by 5 bases and J by 9 bases, 9 bases remained unmatched. CDR1 LGHDT and CDR2 YNNKEL come from the germline V gene (reference sequence). CDR3 length: 14 amino acids.

In DNA, the CDR3 is TGTGCCAGCAGCTTTAGACAGGCTAATTCACCCCTCCACTTT. This codes for CASSFRQANSPLHF. The chain carries TRBV5-6 and TRBJ1-6, with D perhaps matching TRBD1 (6 bases). Germline lookup yields CDR1 SGHDT and CDR2 YYEEEE. The CDR3 spans 14 residues. Between the trimmed V and J ends, which lost 2 bases and 6 bases, there was a span of 9 bases.